This TCR beta chain was retrieved from a study of blood T cell repertoires in COVID-19. Across the study: PBMCs, B-cell-depleted T cells, or T cells were the source of the cDNA or gDNA that made up the material.

There are a few counts of this clone. The CDR3 is made up of 13 amino acids. Germline assignment: CDR1 MDHEN and CDR2 SYDVKM. J was trimmed by 5 bases and V by 8 bases; bases with no gene match: 5. In the original workflow: Scientists estimated how many nucleated cells there were by amplifying reference gene primers. Here immunoSEQ multiplex PCR was the method, and the copy in TCRdb shows in-frame clones only, minus some. For V, J and clone size, that table is used; D and trimming come from the DNA. The sample has under 200,000 clones; 70% to 90% are singletons. The material sequenced was peripheral blood. The source is a woman aged 80 or over with COVID-19, enrolled during active disease. The chain employs TRBV28 and TRBJ1-5, with 8 bases matching TRBD1. The CDR3 sequence is CASGQGKHQPQHF. The DNA of the CDR3 is TGTGCCAGCGGACAGGGAAAGCATCAGCCCCAGCATTTT. Full variable domain (missing parts from reference TRBV28 and TRBJ1-5): DVKVTQSSRYLVKRTGEKVFLECVQDMDHENMFWYRQDPGLGLRLIYFSYDVKMKEKGDIPEGYSVSREKKERFSLILESASTNQTSMYLCASGQGKHQPQHFGDGTRLSIL.